This T cell receptor beta chain emerged from a study of long-term antiretroviral therapy in people with HIV. An immunoSEQ assay, version v3.0, was performed at survey level. Measured with immunoSEQ multiplex PCR; TCRdb has only the in-frame clones, and not every one. The sample has about 25,000 clones; 81% are singletons. The material was unsorted PBMCs, obtained at the start of antiretroviral therapy, before treatment. The clonotype originates from a young woman with HIV.

CDR3 region: CASSLTAWAGMNTGELFF. The CDR3 coding sequence is TGTGCCAGCAGCTTAACGGCGTGGGCAGGAATGAACACCGGGGAGCTGTTTTTT. The V and J genes are TRBV7-8 and TRBJ2-2; D ambiguous. The V gene's germline CDR1 is SGHVS and CDR2 FQNEAQ. The CDR3 totals 18 residues. Trimming removed 2 bases at V and 1 base at J, with 17 bases between.